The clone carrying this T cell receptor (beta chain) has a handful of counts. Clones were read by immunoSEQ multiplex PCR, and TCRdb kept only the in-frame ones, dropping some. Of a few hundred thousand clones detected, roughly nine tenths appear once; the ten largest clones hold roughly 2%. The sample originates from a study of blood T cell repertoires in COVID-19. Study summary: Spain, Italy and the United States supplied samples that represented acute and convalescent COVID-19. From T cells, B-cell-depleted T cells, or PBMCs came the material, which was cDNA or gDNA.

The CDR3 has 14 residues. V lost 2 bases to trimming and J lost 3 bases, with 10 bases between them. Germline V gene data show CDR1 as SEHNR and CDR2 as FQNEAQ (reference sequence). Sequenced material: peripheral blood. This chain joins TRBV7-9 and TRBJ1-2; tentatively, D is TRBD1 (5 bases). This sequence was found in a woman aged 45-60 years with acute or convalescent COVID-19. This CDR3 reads CASSLRGSDYGYTF. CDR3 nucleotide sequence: TGTGCCAGCAGCTTACGGGGGTCAGACTATGGCTACACCTTC.